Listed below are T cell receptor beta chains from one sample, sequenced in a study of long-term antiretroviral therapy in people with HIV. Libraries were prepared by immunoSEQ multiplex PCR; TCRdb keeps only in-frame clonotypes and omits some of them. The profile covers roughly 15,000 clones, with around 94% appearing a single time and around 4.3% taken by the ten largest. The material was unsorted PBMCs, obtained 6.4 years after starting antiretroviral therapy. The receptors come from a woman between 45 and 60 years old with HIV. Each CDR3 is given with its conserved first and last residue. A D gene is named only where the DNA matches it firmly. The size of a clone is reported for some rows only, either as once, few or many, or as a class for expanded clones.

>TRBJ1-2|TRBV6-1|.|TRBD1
TGTGCCAGCAGATCTTCGACAGGGAGTAGTGGCTACACCTTC
CASRSSTGSSGYTF
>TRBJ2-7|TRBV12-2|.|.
TGTGCAAGTCGCTTAGCGCCCGTCCGCGGGAGTTCCTACGAGCAGTACTTC
CASRLAPVRGSSYEQYF
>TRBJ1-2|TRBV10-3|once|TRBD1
TGTGCCATCAGTGAGTCGACAGGGATCTATGGCTACACCTTC
CAISESTGIYGYTF
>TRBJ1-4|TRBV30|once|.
TGTGCCTGGAGTGTACAGCCCTATGAAAAACTGTTTTTT
CAWSVQPYEKLFF
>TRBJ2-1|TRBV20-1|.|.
TGCAGTGCCAAGGCTAGCAATGAGCAGTTCTTC
CSAKASNEQFF
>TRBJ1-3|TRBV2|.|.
TGTGCCAGCAGTGAAGGGCACTTCTCTGGAAACACCATATATTTT
CASSEGHFSGNTIYF
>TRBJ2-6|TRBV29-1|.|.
TGCAGCGTTGTGCTATCTGGGGCCAACGTCCTGACTTTC
CSVVLSGANVLTF
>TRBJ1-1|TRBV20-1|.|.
TGCAGTGGGAGAAAGAACACTGAAGCTTTCTTT
CSGRKNTEAFF
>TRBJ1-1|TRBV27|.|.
TGTGCCAGCAGTTTAGGGTCGGGGAACACTGAAGCTTTCTTT
CASSLGSGNTEAFF
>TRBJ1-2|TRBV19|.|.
TGTGCCAGTAGTAGAACGGACAACGTTAACTATGGCTACACCTTC
CASSRTDNVNYGYTF
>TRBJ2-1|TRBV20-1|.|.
TGCAGTGCCGAGAGACACAATGAGCAGTTCTTC
CSAERHNEQFF
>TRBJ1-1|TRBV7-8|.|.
TGTGCCAGCAGCAACACTGAAGCTTTCTTT
CASSNTEAFF
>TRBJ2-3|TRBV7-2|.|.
TGTGCCAGCAGCACCCCCTCAGATACGCAGTATTTT
CASSTPSDTQYF
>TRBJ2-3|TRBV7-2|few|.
TGTGCCAGCAGCTTTGGGTCGGGAGTTGGGGATACGCAGTATTTT
CASSFGSGVGDTQYF
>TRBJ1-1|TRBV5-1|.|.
TGCGCCAGCAGGCGGGAGGGCCCTGAAGCTTTCTTT
CASRREGPEAFF
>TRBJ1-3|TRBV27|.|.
TGTGCCAGCAGTTCCGGACAGAATACCAACACCATATATTTT
CASSSGQNTNTIYF
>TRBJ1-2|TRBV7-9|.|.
TGTGCCAGTCAACGGGGCGGGGTTGACTATGGCTACACCTTC
CASQRGGVDYGYTF
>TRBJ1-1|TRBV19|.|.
TGTGCCAGTAGTATGGCAGGGGTTGAAGCTTTCTTT
CASSMAGVEAFF
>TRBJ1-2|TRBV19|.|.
TGTGCCAGTAGTCCTAGGGCCAACTCGGGCTATGGCTACACCTTC
CASSPRANSGYGYTF
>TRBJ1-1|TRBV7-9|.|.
TGTGCCAGCAGCTTAGCTCTGACAGGTCCGAACACTGAAGCTTTCTTT
CASSLALTGPNTEAFF
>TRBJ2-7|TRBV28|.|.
TGTGCCATCCAAACCACAGAAACCTACGAGCAGTACTTC
CAIQTTETYEQYF
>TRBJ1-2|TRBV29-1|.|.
TGCAGCGTTGTCACAATGGCTGGTTTGGATGGCTACACCTTC
CSVVTMAGLDGYTF
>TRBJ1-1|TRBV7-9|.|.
TGTGCCAGCAGCCTAGCAGGGAGTGAAGCTTTCTTT
CASSLAGSEAFF
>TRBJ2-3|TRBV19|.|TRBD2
TGTGCCAGTAGTACCCGACTAGCCAACACAGATACGCAGTATTTT
CASSTRLANTDTQYF
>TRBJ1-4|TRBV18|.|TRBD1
TGTGCCAGCTCACGGGACAGCCATAATGAAAAACTGTTTTTT
CASSRDSHNEKLFF
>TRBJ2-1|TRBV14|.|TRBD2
TGTGCCAGCAGCCTTCTAGCGGGGACCTACAATGAGCAGTTCTTC
CASSLLAGTYNEQFF